This paragraph covers one TCR beta chain sequence. In this sample, this clone turned up many times. Its binding antigen is unknown. The read ends 3 residues shy of where the CDR3 ends; the end is completed using the germline J gene. This record comes from a study of T cell clonality in common variable immunodeficiency (dated by TCRdb to 2013 to 2016). The cysteine opens and the phenylalanine closes a CDR3 of 14 amino acids. Only the CDR3 bases that were read are kept: 33 of them, in frame from base 1. CDR1 and CDR2 were assigned from the germline V gene (reference sequence) as DFQATT and SNEGSKA. Summary of the overall study and its limitations: Despite equal DNA input, controls averaged around 80,000 unique sequences per sample versus about 31,547 in CVID samples. Fewer TCRbeta clones were shared among CVID subjects than among healthy controls (p < 0.0001). According to the authors, finding the cause of the higher clonality in CVID would require sequencing the repertoires of T cell subpopulations. CVID TCRbeta sequences were reported to have fewer deletions and N-nucleotide insertions and to lack highly modified clones with 13 or more V deletions. Correlations between repertoire features and clinical complications were limited by patient heterogeneity within the CVID cohort. Compared with healthy controls, CVID subjects showed increased TCRbeta clonality (t-test p = 0.018), a feature most characteristic of about a third of subjects.

Most of the CVID patients and most of the healthy controls were of Caucasian heritage. Heparinized peripheral whole blood samples of about 5 to 9 ml were collected from each donor. Genomic DNA from adults with common variable immune deficiency (CVID) and from healthy adult controls was the source for sequencing TCRbeta CDR3 repertoires. The control group was made up of roughly 22 healthy adult volunteers (approximately 10 male and roughly twelve female) whose ages ranged from about 23 to 66 years, with a mean age of approximately 32. Diluted blood was density-centrifuged over Hypaque 1077 or Ficoll-Paque to isolate peripheral blood mononuclear cells. Genomic DNA was obtained from unsorted mononuclear cells using either Qiagen column purification or a centrifugation-based method. For sequencing, equivalent amounts of genomic DNA were input from CVID and control samples. For every sample, a 60 bp segment covering the rearranged TCRbeta CDR3 region was amplified and then sequenced. The immunoSEQ assay, a bias-corrected multiplex PCR combined with high-throughput sequencing, was used for TCRbeta amplification. The authors' pipeline ran thus. Every unique nucleotide sequence counted as a clone and was annotated with V, D and J genes, copy number and frequency. Sequences were labeled productive if in frame, and non-productive if out of frame or containing stop codons. As previously described, clonality was calculated on the basis of Shannon's entropy. The predicted amino acid sequences of productive clones were used to derive the mean CDR3 Kyte-Doolittle hydropathy. Scaled V gene usage was hierarchically clustered using Manhattan distance and complete linkage with the R hclust function. Clone sharing by CDR3 amino acid sequence was assessed by resampling 12 repertoires per group over 100 rounds. The repertoires were searched for over 55 published EBV-specific and approximately 240 published CMV-specific TCRbeta sequences. A couple of CVID samples yielding fewer than 10,000 sequences were excluded from analysis, leaving approximately 40 CVID repertoires. This immuneACCESS table, as held by TCRdb, lists in-frame sequences with V and J called but not all clones. Of the missing ones, under half trace to an unresolved V gene in checked studies; the others have no known cause. For V, J and clone size, that table is used; D and trimming come from the DNA. In this sample the table shows approximately 50,000 clones, and no singletons are among them. The top ten clones comprise 0.7% to 0.95% of the sample.

The chain was built from TRBV20-1 and TRBJ1-2; the D gene is possibly TRBD1, with 6 bases matching. The clonotype was recovered from a person aged 18 to 75 in good health. Sequencing input: peripheral blood mononuclear cells. CDR3 protein: CSARDAGDLAGYTF. Partial CDR3 DNA: TGCAGTGCTAGAGATGCAGGGGATCTAGCAGGC.